Below, 28 T cell receptor beta chains from the same sample are listed, as sequenced in a study of breast tumors, draining lymph nodes, adjacent tissues. Breast cancer patients provided tissue from their axillary draining lymph nodes. TCRdb used MiXCR to reprocess the multiplex PCR reads, holding one entry per CDR3 protein. The sample lists around 130,000 distinct CDR3 sequences; 30% to 35% were seen once. Sequenced: axillary lymph node tissue. The receptors shown here come from a female donor with breast cancer. Some clones in this sample may be carry-over from other donors' samples.

As regards this clonotype: An end of the junction differs from the germline gene, which may be a read error. The chain joins TRBV5-1 to TRBJ1-1; 7 positions agree with TRBD1. CDR1 is SGHRS, CDR2 YFSETQ, per germline. This CDR3 spans 15 amino acids. CDR3 region: CVSSLTGAVGTEAFF. The DNA for the CDR3 is TGCGTCAGCAGCCTTACAGGGGCCGTGGGCACTGAAGCTTTCTTT.

Sample share makes this clonotype large (0.1 to 1%). The CDR3 region is CSARDRSNYEQYV. DNA of the CDR3: TGCAGTGCTAGGGACAGGTCGAACTACGAGCAGTACGTC. The rearrangement links TRBV20-1 to TRBJ2-7; 7 positions agree with TRBD1. CDR3 length: 13 residues. Germline lookup yields CDR1 DFQATT and CDR2 SNEGSKA (reference sequence). With V trimmed by 3 bases and J by 3 bases, 5 bases remained unmatched.

The chain links TRBV28 to TRBJ2-4, with D possibly being TRBD1 or TRBD2 (6 bases each). CDR3 length: 14 amino acids. Germline CDR1 is MDHEN and CDR2 is SYDVKM. The germline V and J ends were trimmed by 6 bases and 7 bases, with 16 bases remaining between them. In nucleotides, the CDR3 is TGTGCCAGCAGCCCGGGGGCAGGGTGGAACATTCAGTACTTC. Protein: CASSPGAGWNIQYF.

This clonotype has ten or more counts. The chain links TRBV3-1 to TRBJ2-5, with D possibly matching TRBD2 (5 bases). This CDR3 region has 15 residues. CDR1 and CDR2 from the germline V gene are LGHDT and YNNKEL (reference sequence). Trimming stripped 5 bases from V and 0 bases from J, with 13 bases between. The CDR3 protein is CASSKNSGDQETQYF. The CDR3 DNA is TGTGCCAGCAGCAAAAACAGCGGAGACCAAGAGACCCAGTACTTC.

In its sample, this clonotype was seen a few times. The chain employs TRBV6-5 and TRBJ1-1; D not resolved. The germline V gene encodes CDR1 MNHEY and CDR2 SVGAGI. The CDR3 consists of 16 residues. Trimming stripped 2 bases from V and 0 bases from J, with 13 bases between. Here the CDR3 reads CASSYTRKVMNTEAFF. The DNA for the CDR3 is TGTGCCAGCAGTTACACGAGGAAAGTCATGAACACTGAAGCTTTCTTT.

This clonotype was counted ten times or more. The chain links TRBV5-1 to TRBJ2-2; D is possibly TRBD2 (6 bases). Per germline, CDR1 SGHRS and CDR2 YFSETQ. V lost 3 bases and J lost 7, with 16 bases in between. CDR3 length equals 15 residues. The CDR3 here is CASSWSAGSVGELFF. CDR3 sequence (DNA): TGCGCCAGCAGCTGGTCCGCGGGGTCGGTCGGGGAGCTGTTTTTT.

Note on this clonotype: Relative to the germline gene, one junction end is altered; a read error may explain this. CDR3 residues: CASNKNPGNYGYTF. In DNA form, the CDR3 reads TGTGCCAGCAACAAAAACCCCGGGAACTACGGCTACACCTTC. The V and J genes are TRBV7-6 and TRBJ1-2; D is unresolved. CDR3 size: 14 residues. Germline V gives CDR1 SGHVS, CDR2 FNYEAQ.

The V call is TRBV29-1, the J call TRBJ2-5, with TRBD1 matching 8 bases. Germline trimming cut 5 bases from V and 12 bases from J; bases unmatched to any gene: 14. This CDR3 is 13 amino acids long. Germline lookup yields CDR1 SQVTM and CDR2 ANQGSEA. The CDR3 reads CSVNGQGWEFKYF. Here the CDR3 DNA reads TGCAGCGTTAACGGACAGGGATGGGAATTCAAGTACTTC.

This clonotype was counted many times. The CDR3 spells CASSQVFPSPYEQYF. The CDR3 DNA reads TGCGCCAGCAGCCAAGTCTTCCCCTCCCCATACGAGCAGTACTTC. The chain employs TRBV4-1 and TRBJ2-7; no reliable D call. Trimming left V 1 base short and J 4 bases short, with 14 bases between. Germline loops: CDR1 MGHRA, CDR2 YSYEKL. The CDR3 length is 15 residues.

This clonotype was detected ten times or more. The J gene is TRBJ2-1, the V gene TRBV19; 9 nucleotides align to TRBD1. The CDR3 covers 14 residues. The ends lost 5 bases at V and 4 bases at J; junction bases unmatched: 3. CDR1 is LNHDA and CDR2 is SQIVND in the germline V gene (reference sequence). CDR3 loop: CASSSTGGYNEQFF. The CDR3 nucleotides read TGTGCCAGTAGTTCGACAGGGGGGTACAATGAGCAGTTCTTC.

This clonotype has at least ten counts. This chain links TRBV20-1 with TRBJ2-1; 8 nucleotides agree with TRBD2. J was trimmed by 6 bases and V by 3 bases; bases with no gene match: 4. Germline V gene data show CDR1 as DFQATT and CDR2 as SNEGSKA (reference sequence). The CDR3 is made up of 13 amino acids. The DNA for the CDR3 is TGCAGTGCTAGCCGCGGGGGGACCAATGAGCAGTTCTTC. Encoded protein: CSASRGGTNEQFF.

To note about this clonotype: Germline and junction disagree at one end, which may indicate a read error. The chain recombines TRBV9 with TRBJ2-1; TRBD1 matches at 11 bases. The CDR3 contains 15 residues. Germline CDR1 and CDR2: SGDLS and YYNGEE. The CDR3 DNA follows: TGTGCCAGCAGCACCGGACAGGGGGCCTACAATGGGCAGCTCTTC. As protein: CASSTGQGAYNGQLF.

Notes on this clonotype: This may be a read error: a much more frequent sequence differs by one nucleotide. The J gene is TRBJ1-5, the V gene TRBV27; D is perhaps TRBD1 (6 bases). This CDR3 spans 16 amino acids. Germline values: CDR1 MNHEY, CDR2 SMNVEV (reference sequence). Trimming shortened V by 2 bases and J by 2 bases, and 13 bases separated the two germline ends. The CDR3 DNA reads as TGTGCCAGCAGTTTAGCAGGGGTCAGGGGCAATCAGCCCCAGCATTTT. Amino acids: CASSLAGVRGNQPQHF.

This clonotype has at least ten counts. The CDR3 coding sequence is TGCAGTGCAACGGGACAGGGGGATGCTAATGAAAAACTGTTTTTT. As protein: CSATGQGDANEKLFF. The chain combines TRBV20-1 with TRBJ1-4; TRBD1 matches at 11 bases. Per the germline V gene, CDR1 is DFQATT and CDR2 is SNEGSKA (reference sequence). The ends lost 6 bases at V and 3 bases at J; junction bases unmatched: 6. The CDR3 sequence is 15 residues long.

This clonotype was seen at least ten times. Here the CDR3 DNA reads TGCAGTGCTAGAGACGGCAGGGCGTTCGGCGGCTACACCTTC. Amino acids: CSARDGRAFGGYTF. The chain couples TRBV20-1 to TRBJ1-2; D is possibly TRBD1 (5 bases). The germline V and J ends were trimmed by 0 bases and 8 bases, with 16 bases remaining between them. CDR3 length: 14 residues. CDR1 is DFQATT, CDR2 SNEGSKA, per germline (reference sequence).

This clonotype was counted many times. The CDR3 loop reads CASSNGYNQPQHF. In DNA, the CDR3 is TGTGCCAGCAGCAACGGGTACAATCAGCCCCAGCATTTT. The rearrangement links TRBV7-6 to TRBJ1-5; the D is unclear. V was shortened by 5 bases and J by 3 bases, with 8 bases between the two germline ends. The germline gives CDR1 SGHVS, CDR2 FNYEAQ. This CDR3 is 13 amino acids long.

There are many counts of this clonotype. The chain employs TRBV10-3 and TRBJ1-5, with 7 bases identical to TRBD1. The V and J ends lost 11 bases and 0 bases, in that order; junction bases with no gene match: 10. Germline V lookup: CDR1 ENHRY, CDR2 SYGVKD. The CDR3 contains 15 residues. The CDR3 DNA follows: TGTGCCGCGCAACAGGGGCCGGATAGCAATCAGCCCCAGCATTTT. Translating gives CAAQQGPDSNQPQHF.

This clonotype has at least ten counts. The chain combines TRBV27 with TRBJ2-3; 10 nucleotides match TRBD2. V lost 5 bases to trimming and J lost 7 bases; unmatched junction nucleotides: 12. The CDR3 runs 16 residues. Germline V lookup: CDR1 MNHEY, CDR2 SMNVEV (reference sequence). CDR3 DNA: TGTGCCAGCAGTGTTTTAGCGGGGGGCTACCACCATACGCAGTATTTT. Translation: CASSVLAGGYHHTQYF.

Ten or more counts support this clonotype. The chain recombines TRBV11-3 with TRBJ2-5; 9 nucleotides align to TRBD1. From germline, CDR1 is SGHNT and CDR2 YENEEA. V trimming: 4 bases; J trimming: 0 bases; junction bases outside the gene matches: 3. This CDR3 has 15 amino acids. The CDR3 DNA follows: TGTGCCAGCAGCTCAGGACAGGGGTACCAAGAGACCCAGTACTTC. Its protein is CASSSGQGYQETQYF.

This CDR3 reads CASSTQRGGGEKLFF. CDR3 coding DNA: TGTGCCAGCAGCACACAGCGGGGGGGCGGCGAAAAACTGTTTTTT. The V gene is TRBV7-2, the J gene TRBJ1-4, with D possibly being TRBD1 (6 bases). CDR3 length: 15 amino acids. Looked up from germline, CDR1 is SGHTA and CDR2 is FQGNSA. V lost 5 bases to trimming and J lost 8 bases, with 18 bases between them.

There are many counts of this clonotype. The rearrangement uses TRBV18 and TRBJ2-3; D gene unclear. There are 10 residues in the CDR3. Germline V gives CDR1 KGHSH, CDR2 LQKENI. V lost 6 bases and J 6 bases, leaving 4 bases between the germline ends. CDR3 in DNA: TGTGCCAGCTCTGTGGATACGCAGTATTTT. Protein sequence: CASSVDTQYF.

The rearrangement joins TRBV7-3 to TRBJ1-6, with 12 bases aligning to TRBD1. J was trimmed by 7 bases and V by 5 bases; bases with no gene match: 3. The V gene's germline CDR1 is SGHTA and CDR2 FQGTGA. This CDR3 is built from 15 residues. The CDR3 DNA sequence: TGTGCCAGCAGCCGGGACAGGGGGCGGAATTCACCCCTCCACTTT. It codes for CASSRDRGRNSPLHF.

The chain has TRBV12-3 or TRBV12-4 and TRBJ2-7; possible D gene TRBD2, 6 bases. CDR3 length: 14 residues. CDR3 amino acids: CACSPGEEGYEQYV. CDR3 DNA sequence: TGTGCCTGCAGTCCTGGAGAGGAGGGGTACGAGCAGTACGTC.

Ten or more counts support this clonotype. The chain links TRBV11-1 to TRBJ2-7, with D tentatively TRBD2 (5 bases). The CDR3 runs to 13 residues. V was trimmed by 5 bases and J by 7 bases, leaving 15 bases between them. Per germline, CDR1 SGHAT and CDR2 FQDESV (reference sequence). The CDR3 here is CASSRGGLREQYV. The CDR3 DNA reads as TGTGCCAGCAGCCGCGGAGGTCTGAGGGAGCAGTACGTC.

This clonotype has a count of ten or more. The V call is TRBV5-1, the J call TRBJ1-6; D call uncertain. The V end lost 0 bases, the J end lost 4 bases, and 8 bases lay between the germline ends. CDR3 length: 15 amino acids. The germline gives CDR1 SGHRS, CDR2 YFSETQ. The CDR3 DNA is TGCGCCAGCAGCTTGGATGCACCTTATAATTCACCCCTCCACTTT. The encoded protein is CASSLDAPYNSPLHF.

To note about this clonotype: A read error may be the cause here, since a much bigger clone is one base away. The CDR3 here is CSAIQQGITSIQYF. CDR3 nucleotides: TGCAGTGCGATACAACAGGGGATTACGAGCATTCAGTACTTC. The chain is built from TRBV20-1 and TRBJ2-4; 7 positions match TRBD1. The V gene end was trimmed by 6 bases and the J gene end by 9 bases; junction bases not matched to a gene: 14. Germline CDR1 is DFQATT and CDR2 is SNEGSKA (reference sequence). This CDR3 contains 14 residues.

This clonotype was counted at least ten times. This rearrangement joins TRBV7-9 to TRBJ2-1, with a weak D call TRBD2 (6 bases). This CDR3 has 15 amino acids. The germline gives CDR1 SEHNR, CDR2 FQNEAQ (reference sequence). Trimming stripped 2 bases from V and 8 bases from J, with 16 bases between. The CDR3 bases are TGTGCCAGCAGCTTAACCACGGCGGGAAGGTATGAGCAGTTCTTC. This gives the protein CASSLTTAGRYEQFF. The entire variable domain, with the rest obtained from reference TRBV7-9 and TRBJ2-1, is as follows: DTGVSQNPRHKITKRGQNVTFRCDPISEHNRLYWYRQTLGQGPEFLTYFQNEAQLEKSRLLSDRFSAERPKGSFSTLEIQRTEQGDSAMYLCASSLTTAGRYEQFFGPGTRLTVL.

This rearrangement joins TRBV6-2 or TRBV6-3 to TRBJ2-4; D might be TRBD1 or TRBD2, each matching 5 bases. CDR1 and CDR2 from the germline V gene are MNHEY and SVGEGT. The V end lost 6 bases, the J end lost 0 bases, and 30 bases lay between the germline ends. The CDR3 sequence is 21 residues long. The CDR3 spells CASSSPGQGGLAPLAKNIQYF. The CDR3 DNA reads as TGTGCCAGCAGCTCCCCCGGGCAGGGCGGGCTAGCCCCCCTAGCCAAAAACATTCAGTACTTC.